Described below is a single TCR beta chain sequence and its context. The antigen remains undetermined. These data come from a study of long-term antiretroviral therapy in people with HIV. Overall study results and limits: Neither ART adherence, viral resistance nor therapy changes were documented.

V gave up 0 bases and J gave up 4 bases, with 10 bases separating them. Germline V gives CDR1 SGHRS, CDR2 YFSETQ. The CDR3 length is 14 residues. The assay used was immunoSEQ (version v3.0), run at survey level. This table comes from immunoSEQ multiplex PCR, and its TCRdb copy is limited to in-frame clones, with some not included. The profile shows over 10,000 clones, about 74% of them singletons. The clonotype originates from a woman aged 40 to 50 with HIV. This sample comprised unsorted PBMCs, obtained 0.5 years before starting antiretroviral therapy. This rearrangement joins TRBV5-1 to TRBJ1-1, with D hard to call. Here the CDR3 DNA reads TGCGCCAGCAGCTTGGAATCCACCGGCACTGAAGCTTTCTTT. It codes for CASSLESTGTEAFF.